The clone carrying this TCR beta chain was picked up one time. The data stem from a study of blood T cell repertoires in COVID-19. The germline V gene has CDR1 SGHTA and CDR2 FQGNSA. Trimming at V came to 0 bases and at J to 6 bases, leaving 11 bases not matched to a gene. CDR3 length: 19 amino acids. As handled by the study authors: Researchers report that nucleated cell counts were estimated from reference gene primer amplification. The assay was immunoSEQ multiplex PCR, and TCRdb's table has in-frame clones only and misses some. The V and J calls and the clone size are those of that table, but D and trimming were determined from the DNA. Of 220,000 or so clones listed, roughly 84% are singletons. Recruits, aged roughly 18 to 89 years, lived in 20 to 30 US areas. Participants reported their clinical history, and cohort assignment relied on those reports. All recovered Cohort 3 donors got two negative PCRs, got clearance, or saw symptom resolution.

This chain connects TRBV7-2 to TRBJ2-1, with 13 bases lining up with TRBD2. The sample taken for sequencing was PBMCs or T cells enriched from blood (not recorded which). The receptor was derived from a woman between 35 and 50 years old who had recovered from COVID-19. The CDR3 DNA reads TGTGCCAGCAGCTTAGCCAAACTAGCGGGAGGGTCGCACGGCAATGAGCAGTTCTTC. Translating it yields CASSLAKLAGGSHGNEQFF.